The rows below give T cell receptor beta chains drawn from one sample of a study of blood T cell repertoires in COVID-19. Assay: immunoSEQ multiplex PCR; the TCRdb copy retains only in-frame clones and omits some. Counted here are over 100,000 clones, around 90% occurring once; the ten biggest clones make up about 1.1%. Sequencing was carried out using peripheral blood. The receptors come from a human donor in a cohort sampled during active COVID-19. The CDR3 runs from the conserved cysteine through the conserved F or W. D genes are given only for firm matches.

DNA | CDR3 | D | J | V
TGTGCCAGCAGCGTAGATGTAACAGGGCAAGAGACCCAGTACTTC | CASSVDVTGQETQYF | . | TRBJ2-5 | TRBV9
TGCAGCGTTGGGGACAATTCCTATGGCTACACCTTC | CSVGDNSYGYTF | . | TRBJ1-2 | TRBV29-1
TGTGCCAGCAGCTTAAGTCTAGCGGAGACCCAGTACTTC | CASSLSLAETQYF | . | TRBJ2-5 | TRBV11-1
TGTGCCAGCAGTTTCGCCTCCTACACAGATACGCAGTATTTT | CASSFASYTDTQYF | . | TRBJ2-3 | TRBV28
TGTGCCAGCTCACCCAATCGACAGAACCTAATTAACACCGGGGAGCTGTTTTTT | CASSPNRQNLINTGELFF | . | TRBJ2-2 | TRBV18
TGCGCCAGCCGCCCTAACAGGGATTTCGCTGAAGCTTTCTTT | CASRPNRDFAEAFF | . | TRBJ1-1 | TRBV5-1
TGTGCCAGCGGCGATTGGGGGGAAGGGGATGGCTACACCTTC | CASGDWGEGDGYTF | . | TRBJ1-2 | TRBV2
TGTGCCAGCAGCTTAGATCCGGGGACCGGGGAGCTGTTTTTT | CASSLDPGTGELFF | . | TRBJ2-2 | TRBV11-3
TGTGCCAGCACCAAAAGGGGCGGGAGCCCCTACAATGAGCAGTTCTTC | CASTKRGGSPYNEQFF | TRBD2 | TRBJ2-1 | TRBV4-2
TGCAGCGTTGAACCGGCGGGCACCGGGGAGCTGTTTTTT | CSVEPAGTGELFF | . | TRBJ2-2 | TRBV29-1
TGTGCCACCAGTGATTTAGACAGGGGCCCATACACCTTC | CATSDLDRGPYTF | TRBD1 | TRBJ1-2 | TRBV24-1
TGTGCCACCAGTGATACCGGGACTATATACAATGAGCAGTTCTTC | CATSDTGTIYNEQFF | TRBD2 | TRBJ2-1 | TRBV24-1
TGTGCCAGCAGCTTAATCGGGGGCTATAATTCACCCCTCCACTTT | CASSLIGGYNSPLHF | . | TRBJ1-6 | TRBV7-3
TGTGCCAGCAGCTTTCTAGCGTGGAGCACAGATACGCAGTATTTT | CASSFLAWSTDTQYF | . | TRBJ2-3 | TRBV7-9
TGTGCCAGCTCCTCTCGTAGGGGCGGGGGATACAATGAGCAGTTCTTC | CASSSRRGGGYNEQFF | TRBD2 | TRBJ2-1 | TRBV18
TGTGCCAGCAGCTTACGTGTGGGACAGCGACGCTACGAGCAGTACTTC | CASSLRVGQRRYEQYF | TRBD1 | TRBJ2-7 | TRBV11-2
TGTGCCAGCAGCTTGTTCAGGAAGAGCAATCAGCCCCAGCATTTT | CASSLFRKSNQPQHF | . | TRBJ1-5 | TRBV5-8
TGTGCCACCAGCAGAGGGGGGCGGGGGAGAGGGGAGACCCAGTACTTC | CATSRGGRGRGETQYF | . | TRBJ2-5 | TRBV15
TGTGCCAGCTCACCCGCAACGCTAGCGGGTAGTCACAATGAGCAGTTCTTC | CASSPATLAGSHNEQFF | TRBD2 | TRBJ2-1 | TRBV18
TGTGCCAGCCACCCCCTGGACAGGAGCTCCTACGAGCAGTACTTC | CASHPLDRSSYEQYF | TRBD1 | TRBJ2-7 | TRBV6-5